These T cell receptor beta chains were read from a single sample in a study of identical twins. MiXCR, applied by TCRdb to the 5' RACE reads, yields one record per CDR3 protein. The data show approximately 600,000 distinct CDR3 sequences, around 7.4% seen once. These data were also filed under a second study, of yellow fever vaccine responses in identical twins.

The source material was PBMCs. The receptors were gathered from a woman aged 18-30 years in good health. CDR3s include the opening cysteine and the closing phenylalanine or tryptophan. The order of the fields is V gene, clone size, J gene, D gene, CDR3 protein, CDR3 DNA. A D gene is named only where the DNA matches it firmly. Size is omitted from some rows. Given values are once, few, many or a class for expanded clones.

v_gene: TRBV10-3; abundance: many; j_gene: TRBJ2-5; d_gene: .; CDR3aa: CAISESGGETQYF; CDR3nt: TGTGCCATCAGTGAGTCAGGGGGAGAGACCCAGTACTTC
v_gene: TRBV24-1; abundance: many; j_gene: TRBJ2-3; d_gene: .; CDR3aa: CATMGAADTQYF; CDR3nt: TGTGCCACCATGGGGGCAGCGGATACGCAGTATTTT
v_gene: TRBV5-1; abundance: .; j_gene: TRBJ2-1; d_gene: TRBD2; CDR3aa: CANLPEGLAGTPRDEQFF; CDR3nt: TGCGCCAACCTACCTGAGGGGCTAGCGGGAACACCCAGGGATGAGCAGTTCTTC
v_gene: TRBV12-3/TRBV12-4; abundance: many; j_gene: TRBJ2-3; d_gene: .; CDR3aa: CASRPPGRITDTQYF; CDR3nt: TGTGCCAGCAGGCCCCCGGGACGCATCACAGATACGCAGTATTTT
v_gene: TRBV29-1; abundance: many; j_gene: TRBJ2-7; d_gene: .; CDR3aa: CSVETPYEQYF; CDR3nt: TGCAGCGTTGAAACCCCCTACGAGCAGTACTTC
v_gene: TRBV2; abundance: many; j_gene: TRBJ1-5; d_gene: .; CDR3aa: CASSEAPAVRNQPQHF; CDR3nt: TGTGCCAGCAGTGAAGCCCCGGCAGTGCGCAATCAGCCCCAGCATTTT
v_gene: TRBV10-3; abundance: few; j_gene: TRBJ2-2; d_gene: TRBD1; CDR3aa: CAIKGAGTANTGELFF; CDR3nt: TGTGCCATCAAGGGGGCCGGGACGGCGAACACCGGGGAGCTGTTTTTT
v_gene: TRBV5-6; abundance: .; j_gene: TRBJ1-5; d_gene: .; CDR3aa: CASSPAAGRDQPQHF; CDR3nt: TGTGCCAGCAGCCCCGCAGCGGGGAGGGATCAGCCCCAGCATTTT
v_gene: TRBV6-2/TRBV6-3; abundance: .; j_gene: TRBJ2-1; d_gene: .; CDR3aa: CASSYPRGSYNEQFF; CDR3nt: TGTGCCAGCAGTTACCCACGGGGCTCCTACAATGAGCAGTTCTTC
v_gene: TRBV3-1; abundance: .; j_gene: TRBJ1-1; d_gene: TRBD1; CDR3aa: CASSHGDRRNTEAFF; CDR3nt: TGTGCCAGCAGCCACGGGGACAGGAGGAACACTGAAGCTTTCTTT
v_gene: TRBV9; abundance: .; j_gene: TRBJ2-1; d_gene: .; CDR3aa: CASSTRDGPARLSYNEQFF; CDR3nt: TGTGCCAGCAGCACCCGAGATGGACCGGCCCGCCTCTCCTACAATGAGCAGTTCTTC
v_gene: TRBV7-9; abundance: .; j_gene: TRBJ2-5; d_gene: .; CDR3aa: CASSLGRVVGVQETQYF; CDR3nt: TGTGCCAGCAGCTTAGGCCGCGTCGTCGGGGTCCAAGAGACCCAGTACTTC